This TCR beta chain was sequenced for a study of PD-1 blockade in classical Hodgkin lymphoma. About the study: The patients were dosed with nivolumab 3 mg/kg, infused intravenously every 2 weeks. Whole-study findings and limits: A reduction in baseline TCR diversity was reportedly seen in newly diagnosed patients relative to healthy donors. Researchers reported that CD4+ TCR diversity, though not CD8+, rose significantly by C4D1. Complete responders matched newly diagnosed patients in baseline diversity.

As for this clone: As yet, its antigen is unknown.

V gave up 6 bases and J gave up 2 bases, with 16 bases separating them. This CDR3 is 15 amino acids long. CDR1 and CDR2 (germline): SGHDT, YYEEEE. Data came from immunoSEQ multiplex PCR; TCRdb stores just in-frame clones and leaves some out. In the table there are some 24,000 clones, 60% to 80% of which are singletons. The patients all showed relapse after autologous stem cell transplantation, while their brentuximab vedotin exposure varied. The V call is TRBV5-6, the J call TRBJ2-3; D is possibly TRBD1 (5 bases). Sequencing was performed on peripheral blood mononuclear cells (PBMCs), taken at baseline. The receptor comes from a human donor with classical Hodgkin lymphoma. CDR3 nucleotides: TGTGCCAGCACCTCAGGGTTGGGATCCACAGATACGCAGTATTTT. Translating it yields CASTSGLGSTDTQYF.